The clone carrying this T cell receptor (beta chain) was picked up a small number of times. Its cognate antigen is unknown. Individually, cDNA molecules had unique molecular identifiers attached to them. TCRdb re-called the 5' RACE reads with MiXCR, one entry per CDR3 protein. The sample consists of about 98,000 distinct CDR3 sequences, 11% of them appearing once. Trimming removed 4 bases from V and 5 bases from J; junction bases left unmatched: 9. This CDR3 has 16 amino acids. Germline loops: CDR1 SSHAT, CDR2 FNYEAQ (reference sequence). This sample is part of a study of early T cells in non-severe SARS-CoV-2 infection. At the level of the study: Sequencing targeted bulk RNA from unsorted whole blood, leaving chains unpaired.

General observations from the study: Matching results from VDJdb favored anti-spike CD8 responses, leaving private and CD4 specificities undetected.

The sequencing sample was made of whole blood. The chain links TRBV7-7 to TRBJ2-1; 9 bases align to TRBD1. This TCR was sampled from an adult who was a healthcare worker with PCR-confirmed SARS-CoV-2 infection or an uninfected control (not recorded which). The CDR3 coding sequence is TGTGCCAGCAGCTCTCGTCCGGGACAGGGCCACAATGAGCAGTTCTTC. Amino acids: CASSSRPGQGHNEQFF.